This T cell receptor beta chain stems from a study of control samples from healthy donors and cancer patients. The CDR3 consists of 13 residues. Trimming shortened V by 2 bases and J by 6 bases, and 10 bases separated the two germline ends. Germline CDR1 is MNHNS and CDR2 is SASEGT. TCRdb keeps only in-frame clones here, not all; method: immunoSEQ multiplex PCR. This table has nearly 55,000 clones, approximately 95% appearing once. The V and J genes are TRBV6-1 and TRBJ1-2; D gene uncertain. The clonotype was recovered from a woman in her twenties or thirties in good health. The sample was blood. This CDR3 is CASSEIPGDGYTF. The CDR3 coding sequence is TGTGCCAGCAGTGAAATTCCCGGCGATGGCTACACCTTC.